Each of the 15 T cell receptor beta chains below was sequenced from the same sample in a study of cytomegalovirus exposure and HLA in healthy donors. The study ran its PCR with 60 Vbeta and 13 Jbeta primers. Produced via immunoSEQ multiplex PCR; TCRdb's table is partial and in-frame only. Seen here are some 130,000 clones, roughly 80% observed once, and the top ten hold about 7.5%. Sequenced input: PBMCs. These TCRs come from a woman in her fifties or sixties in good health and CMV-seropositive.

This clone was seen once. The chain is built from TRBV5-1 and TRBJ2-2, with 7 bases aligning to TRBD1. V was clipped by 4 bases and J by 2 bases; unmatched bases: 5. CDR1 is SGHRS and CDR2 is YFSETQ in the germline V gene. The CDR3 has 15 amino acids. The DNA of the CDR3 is TGCGCCAGCAGCATACAGGGGACCAACACCGGGGAGCTGTTTTTT. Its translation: CASSIQGTNTGELFF.

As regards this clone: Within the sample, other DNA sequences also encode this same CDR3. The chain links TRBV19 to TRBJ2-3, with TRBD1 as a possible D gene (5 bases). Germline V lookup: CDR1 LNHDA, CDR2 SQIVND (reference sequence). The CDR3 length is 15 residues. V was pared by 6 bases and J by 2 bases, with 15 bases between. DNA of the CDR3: TGTGCCAGTAGATCCCTAACAGGAGTCACAGATACGCAGTATTTT. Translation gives CASRSLTGVTDTQYF.

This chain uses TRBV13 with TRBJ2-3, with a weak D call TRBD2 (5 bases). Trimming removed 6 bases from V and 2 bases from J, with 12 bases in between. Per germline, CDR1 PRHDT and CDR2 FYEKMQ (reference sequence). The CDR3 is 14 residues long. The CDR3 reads CASRPSGDTDTQYF. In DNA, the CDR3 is TGTGCCAGCAGACCCTCCGGGGACACAGATACGCAGTATTTT.

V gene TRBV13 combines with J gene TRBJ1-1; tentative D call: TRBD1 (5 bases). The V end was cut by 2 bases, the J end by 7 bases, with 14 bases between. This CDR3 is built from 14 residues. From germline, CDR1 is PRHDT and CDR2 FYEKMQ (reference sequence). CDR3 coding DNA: TGTGCCAGCAGCTTATTGCGGCAGGGAGGTGAAGCTTTCTTT. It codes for CASSLLRQGGEAFF.

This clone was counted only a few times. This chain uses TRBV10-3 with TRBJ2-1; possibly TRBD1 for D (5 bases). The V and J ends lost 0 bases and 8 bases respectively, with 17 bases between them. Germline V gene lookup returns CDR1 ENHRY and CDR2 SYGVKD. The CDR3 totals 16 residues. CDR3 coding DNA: TGTGCCATCAGTGAGTCGATGGTTCTGTTGGGGCATGAGCAGTTCTTC. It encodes CAISESMVLLGHEQFF.

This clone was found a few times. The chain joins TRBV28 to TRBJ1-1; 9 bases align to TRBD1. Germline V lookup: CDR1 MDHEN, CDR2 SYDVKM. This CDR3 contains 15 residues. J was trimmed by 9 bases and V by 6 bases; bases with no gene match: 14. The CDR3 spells CASRTPGTGNLQAFF. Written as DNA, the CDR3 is TGTGCCAGCAGGACCCCCGGGACAGGGAACCTTCAAGCTTTCTTT.

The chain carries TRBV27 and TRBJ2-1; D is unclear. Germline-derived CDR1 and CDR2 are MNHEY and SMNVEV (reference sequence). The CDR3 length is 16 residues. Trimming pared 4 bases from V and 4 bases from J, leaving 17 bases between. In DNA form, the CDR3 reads TGTGCCAGCAGTTCCCTGGGCGCGCGATCTTACAATGAGCAGTTCTTC. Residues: CASSSLGARSYNEQFF.

For the CDR3, the DNA is TGTGCCTGCTTGACAGGGGGCCTTAACTATGGCTACACCTTC. It translates to CACLTGGLNYGYTF. The chain links TRBV30 to TRBJ1-2, with TRBD1 matching over 10 bases. With V trimmed by 6 bases and J by 1 base, 5 bases remained unmatched. The CDR3 runs 14 residues. Germline-derived CDR1 and CDR2 are GTSNPN and SVGIG (reference sequence). Full variable domain (remainder filled in from reference TRBV30 and TRBJ1-2): SQTIHQWPATLVQPVGSPLSLECTVEGTSNPNLYWYRQAAGRGLQLLFYSVGIGQISSEVPQNLSASRPQDRQFILSSKKLLLSDSGFYLCACLTGGLNYGYTFGSGTRLTVV.

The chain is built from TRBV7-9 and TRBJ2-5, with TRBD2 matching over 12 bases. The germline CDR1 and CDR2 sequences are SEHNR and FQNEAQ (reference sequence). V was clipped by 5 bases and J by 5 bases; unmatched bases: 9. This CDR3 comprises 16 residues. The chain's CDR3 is CASSASSGRAWETQYF. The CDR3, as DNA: TGTGCCAGCAGCGCTTCTAGCGGGAGGGCCTGGGAGACCCAGTACTTC.

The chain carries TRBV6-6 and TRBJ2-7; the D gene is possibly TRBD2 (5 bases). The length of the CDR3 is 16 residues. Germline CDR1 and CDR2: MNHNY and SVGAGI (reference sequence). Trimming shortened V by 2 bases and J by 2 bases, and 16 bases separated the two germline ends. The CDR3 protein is CASSYDRAEVPYEQYF. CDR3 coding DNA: TGTGCCAGCAGTTACGATCGAGCGGAAGTGCCCTACGAGCAGTACTTC.

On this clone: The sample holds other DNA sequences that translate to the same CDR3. CDR3 region: CASSLGQGAYEQYF. The CDR3 DNA follows: TGTGCCAGCAGCTTAGGACAGGGAGCCTACGAGCAGTACTTC. The chain is built from TRBV7-2 and TRBJ2-7; the match to TRBD1 covers 7 bases. V shed 1 base, J shed 2 bases, and the junction held 2 bases outside the gene matches. The CDR3 runs 14 residues. Germline CDR1 reads SGHTA; CDR2 reads FQGNSA.

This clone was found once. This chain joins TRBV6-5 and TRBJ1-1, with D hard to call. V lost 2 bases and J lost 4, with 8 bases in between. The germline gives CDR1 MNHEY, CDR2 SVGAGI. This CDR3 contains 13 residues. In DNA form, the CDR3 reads TGTGCCAGCAGTTACACTCCCGGCACTGAAGCTTTCTTT. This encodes CASSYTPGTEAFF.

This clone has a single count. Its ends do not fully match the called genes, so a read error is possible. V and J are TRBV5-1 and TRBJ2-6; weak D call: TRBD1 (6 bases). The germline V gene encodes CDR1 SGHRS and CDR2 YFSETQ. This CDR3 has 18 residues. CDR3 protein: CASGLEQGGFSGANVLTF. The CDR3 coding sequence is TGCGCCAGCGGCTTGGAACAGGGCGGGTTCTCTGGGGCCAACGTCCTGACTTTC.

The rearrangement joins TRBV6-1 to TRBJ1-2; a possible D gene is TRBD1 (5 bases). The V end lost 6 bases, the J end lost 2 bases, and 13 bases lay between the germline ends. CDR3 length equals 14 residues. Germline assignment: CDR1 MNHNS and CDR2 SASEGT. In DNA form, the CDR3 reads TGTGCCAGCAGGTTCAGCGACAGCAACTATGGCTACACCTTC. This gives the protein CASRFSDSNYGYTF.

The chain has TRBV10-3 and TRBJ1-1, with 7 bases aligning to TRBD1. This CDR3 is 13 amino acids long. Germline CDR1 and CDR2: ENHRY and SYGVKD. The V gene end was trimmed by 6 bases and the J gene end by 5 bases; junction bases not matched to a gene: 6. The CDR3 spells CAIRDRVRTEAFF. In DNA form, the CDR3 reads TGTGCCATCAGAGACAGGGTAAGAACTGAAGCTTTCTTT.